This T cell receptor (beta chain) was recorded in a study of T-cell reconstitution after alpha-beta-depleted transplantation in children. Broader study findings: Reportedly, roughly two months post-transplant, alpha-beta T cells arose from several hundred expanded graft clones. T-cell numbers and diversity one year post-transplant derived largely from freshly generated T cells.

V lost 1 base and J lost 4, with 3 bases in between. The CDR3 is made up of 12 amino acids. Germline V gene lookup returns CDR1 LNHDA and CDR2 SQIVND (reference sequence). Preparing the TCRbeta library involved the use of unique molecular identifiers. TCRdb used MiXCR to reprocess the PCR reads, holding one entry per CDR3 protein. Among fewer than 350,000 distinct CDR3 sequences listed, about 9.5% were seen once. This clonotype appeared a few times. Its antigen is unidentified. Sequencing used PBMCs, obtained before TCRalphabeta/CD19-depleted stem cell transplant. This chain connects TRBV19 to TRBJ2-3; D remains unclear. The clonotype originates from a boy younger than two with acute myeloid leukemia, due to receive a stem cell transplant. The CDR3 nucleotides are TGTGCCAGTAGTATAGGACCAGATACGCAGTATTTT. Protein: CASSIGPDTQYF.